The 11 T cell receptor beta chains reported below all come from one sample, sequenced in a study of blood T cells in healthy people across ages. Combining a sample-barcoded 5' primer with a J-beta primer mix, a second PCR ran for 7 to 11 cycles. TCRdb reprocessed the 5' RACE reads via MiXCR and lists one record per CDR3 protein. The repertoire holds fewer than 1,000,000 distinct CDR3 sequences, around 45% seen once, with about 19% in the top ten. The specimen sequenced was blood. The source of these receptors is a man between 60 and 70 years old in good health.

The CDR3 is CASSTRNRPVDTQYF. The CDR3 nucleotides read TGTGCCAGCAGCACCCGGAACCGACCCGTAGATACGCAGTATTTT. The chain uses TRBV7-2 and TRBJ2-3, with D unclear. The CDR3 totals 15 residues. CDR1 is SGHTA and CDR2 is FQGNSA in the germline V gene. The V and J ends lost 5 bases and 5 bases respectively, with 17 bases between them.

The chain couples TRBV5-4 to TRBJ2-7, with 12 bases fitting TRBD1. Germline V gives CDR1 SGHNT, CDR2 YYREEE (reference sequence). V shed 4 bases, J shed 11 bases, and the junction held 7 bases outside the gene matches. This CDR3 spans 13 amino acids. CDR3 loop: CASSTGQGAVEYF. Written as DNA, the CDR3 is TGTGCCAGCAGCACGGGACAGGGGGCAGTGGAGTACTTC. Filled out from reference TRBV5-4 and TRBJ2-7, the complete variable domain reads ETGVTQSPTHLIKTRGQQVTLRCSSQSGHNTVSWYQQALGQGPQFIFQYYREEENGRGNFPPRFSGLQFPNYSSELNVNALELDDSALYLCASSTGQGAVEYFGPGTRLTVT.

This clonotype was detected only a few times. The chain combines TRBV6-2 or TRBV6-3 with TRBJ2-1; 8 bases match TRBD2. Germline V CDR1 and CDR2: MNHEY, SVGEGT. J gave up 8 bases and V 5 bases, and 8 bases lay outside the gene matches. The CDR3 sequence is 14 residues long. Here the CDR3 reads CASSDAGGAYEQFF. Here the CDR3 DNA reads TGTGCCAGCAGTGACGCCGGGGGGGCCTATGAGCAGTTCTTC.

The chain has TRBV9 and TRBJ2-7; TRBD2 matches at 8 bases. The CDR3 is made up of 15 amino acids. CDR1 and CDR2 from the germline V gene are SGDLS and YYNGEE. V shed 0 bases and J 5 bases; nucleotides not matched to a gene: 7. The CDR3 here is CASSVEPGGLNEQYF. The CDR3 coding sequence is TGTGCCAGCAGCGTAGAACCGGGAGGGCTCAACGAGCAGTACTTC. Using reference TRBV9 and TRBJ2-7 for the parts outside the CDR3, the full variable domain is DSGVTQTPKHLITATGQRVTLRCSPRSGDLSVYWYQQSLDQGLQFLIQYYNGEERAKGNILERFSAQQFPDLHSELNLSSLELGDSALYFCASSVEPGGLNEQYFGPGTRLTVT.

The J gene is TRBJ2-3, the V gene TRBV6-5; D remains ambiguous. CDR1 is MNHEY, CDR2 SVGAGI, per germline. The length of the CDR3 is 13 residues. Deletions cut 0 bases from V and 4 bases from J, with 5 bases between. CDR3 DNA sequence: TGTGCCAGCAGTTACTCGCTATCAGATACGCAGTATTTT. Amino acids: CASSYSLSDTQYF.

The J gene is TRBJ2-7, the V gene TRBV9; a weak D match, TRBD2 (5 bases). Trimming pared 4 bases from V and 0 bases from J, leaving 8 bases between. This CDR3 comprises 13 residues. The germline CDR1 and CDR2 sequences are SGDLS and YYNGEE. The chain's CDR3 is CASSQRNSYEQYF. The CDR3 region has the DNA TGTGCCAGCAGCCAGCGGAACTCCTACGAGCAGTACTTC. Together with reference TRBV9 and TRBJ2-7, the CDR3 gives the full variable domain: DSGVTQTPKHLITATGQRVTLRCSPRSGDLSVYWYQQSLDQGLQFLIQYYNGEERAKGNILERFSAQQFPDLHSELNLSSLELGDSALYFCASSQRNSYEQYFGPGTRLTVT.

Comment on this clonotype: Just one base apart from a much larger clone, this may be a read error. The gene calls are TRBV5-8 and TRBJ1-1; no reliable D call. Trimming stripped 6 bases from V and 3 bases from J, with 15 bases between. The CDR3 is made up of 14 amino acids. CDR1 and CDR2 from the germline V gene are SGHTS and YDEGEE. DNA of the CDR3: TGTGCCAGCACCCTTTGTGGTGGGCACACTGAAGCTTTCTTT. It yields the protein CASTLCGGHTEAFF. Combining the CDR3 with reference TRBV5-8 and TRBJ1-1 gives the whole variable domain EAGVTQSPTHLIKTRGQQATLRCSPISGHTSVYWYQQALGLGLQFLLWYDEGEERNRGNFPPRFSGRQFPNYSSELNVNALELEDSALYLCASTLCGGHTEAFFGQGTRLTVV.

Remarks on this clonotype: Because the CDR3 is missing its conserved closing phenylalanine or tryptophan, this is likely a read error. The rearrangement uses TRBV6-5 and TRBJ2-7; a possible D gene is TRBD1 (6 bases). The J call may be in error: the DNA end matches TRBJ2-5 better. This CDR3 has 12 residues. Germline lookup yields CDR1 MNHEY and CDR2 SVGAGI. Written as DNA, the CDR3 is TGTGCCACCACGGGACACTCAGAGACCCAGTACCTC. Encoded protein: CATTGHSETQYL.

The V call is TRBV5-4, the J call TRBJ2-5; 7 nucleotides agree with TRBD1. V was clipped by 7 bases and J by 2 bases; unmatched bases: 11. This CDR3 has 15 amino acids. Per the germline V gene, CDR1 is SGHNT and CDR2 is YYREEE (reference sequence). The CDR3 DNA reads TGTGCCAGCTCCGTGACCGGGACAGCGCAAGAGACCCAGTACTTC. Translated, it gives CASSVTGTAQETQYF. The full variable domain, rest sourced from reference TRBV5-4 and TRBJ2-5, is ETGVTQSPTHLIKTRGQQVTLRCSSQSGHNTVSWYQQALGQGPQFIFQYYREEENGRGNFPPRFSGLQFPNYSSELNVNALELDDSALYLCASSVTGTAQETQYFGPGTRLLVL.

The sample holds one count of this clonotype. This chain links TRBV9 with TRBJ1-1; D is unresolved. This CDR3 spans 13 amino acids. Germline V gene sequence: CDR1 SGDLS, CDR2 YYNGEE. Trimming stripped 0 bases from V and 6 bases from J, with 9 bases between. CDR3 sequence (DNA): TGTGCCAGCAGCGTAGATAGGAATTCTGAAGCTTTCTTT. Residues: CASSVDRNSEAFF.

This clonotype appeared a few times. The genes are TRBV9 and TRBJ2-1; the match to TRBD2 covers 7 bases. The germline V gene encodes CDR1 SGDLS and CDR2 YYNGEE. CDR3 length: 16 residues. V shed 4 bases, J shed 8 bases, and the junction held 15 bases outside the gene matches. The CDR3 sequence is CASSPQLGEGYHEQFF. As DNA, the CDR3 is TGTGCCAGCAGCCCACAACTAGGGGAGGGTTATCATGAGCAGTTCTTC.